This T cell receptor beta chain was recovered during a study of naive and memory T cell subsets. Study-wide results and limits: Especially in CD8 cells, naive repertoires contained a few larger clonotypes, possibly CD45RA-re-expressing memory cells. Over 95% of naive TCR sequences appeared only once after error correction, unlike memory subsets.

Two oligonucleotides, mixed equimolar, formed the beta constant-region primer covering TRBC1 and TRBC2. Ligated cDNA was amplified by four rounds of PCR with nested alpha and beta constant-region primers and SP2. Using its own MiXCR run on the UMI-ligation and nested PCR reads, TCRdb lists one record per CDR3 protein. This sample has 85,000 to 130,000 distinct CDR3 sequences, with about 14% found just once. Trimming removed 6 bases at V and 0 bases at J, with 12 bases between. The germline CDR1 and CDR2 sequences are SGHAT and FQNNGV. CDR3 size: 15 residues. CMV status came from CD4+ T cell IFNgamma after overnight CMV lysate stimulation of fresh PBMCs. Cells stained for CD3, CD4, CD8, CD45RA and CD27 were sorted into four subsets. In its sample, this clonotype was seen a few times. The antigen is unknown.

The specimen was naive CD8+ T cells from blood. This chain uses TRBV11-2 with TRBJ2-1; possibly TRBD2 for D (6 bases). The TCR originated in a human donor in good health. CDR3 amino acids: CASSGGRSSYNEQFF. As DNA, the CDR3 is TGTGCCAGCAGTGGGGGGAGGAGCTCCTACAATGAGCAGTTCTTC.